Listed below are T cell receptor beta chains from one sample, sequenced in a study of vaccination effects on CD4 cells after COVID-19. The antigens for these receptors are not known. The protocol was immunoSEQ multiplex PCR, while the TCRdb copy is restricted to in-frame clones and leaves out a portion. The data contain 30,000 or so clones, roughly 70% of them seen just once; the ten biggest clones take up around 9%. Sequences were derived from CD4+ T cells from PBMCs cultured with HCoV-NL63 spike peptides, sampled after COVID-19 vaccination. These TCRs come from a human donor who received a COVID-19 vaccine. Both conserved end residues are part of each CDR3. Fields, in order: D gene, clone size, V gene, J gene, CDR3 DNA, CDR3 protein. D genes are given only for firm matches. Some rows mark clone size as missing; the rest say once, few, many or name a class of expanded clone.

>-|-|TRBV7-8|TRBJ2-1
TGTGCCAGCAGCCCCTTACAGGGTATCTTTTACAATGAGCAGTTCTTC
CASSPLQGIFYNEQFF
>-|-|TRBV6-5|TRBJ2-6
TGTGCCAGCAGCTTCCGCCCGTCTGGGGCCAACGTCCTGACTTTC
CASSFRPSGANVLTF
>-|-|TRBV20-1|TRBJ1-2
TGCAGTGCTAGAGAAGTGAACGGCTACACCTTC
CSAREVNGYTF
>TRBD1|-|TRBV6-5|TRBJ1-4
TGTGCCTCAGGGGGGGGCCGTGAAAAACTGTTTTTT
CASGGGREKLFF
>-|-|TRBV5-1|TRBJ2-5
TGCGCCAGCAGTCTCCAAGAGACCCAGTACTTC
CASSLQETQYF
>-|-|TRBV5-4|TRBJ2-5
TGTGCCAGCAGCTTGGGACTGCAAGAGACCCAGTACTTC
CASSLGLQETQYF
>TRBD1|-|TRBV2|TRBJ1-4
TGTGCCAGCAGTCCATGGGCGACAGGGGGCGCGGAAAAACTGTTTTTT
CASSPWATGGAEKLFF
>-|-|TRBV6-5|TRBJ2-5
TGTGCCAGCAGTTATCATACACAAGAGACCCAGTACTTC
CASSYHTQETQYF
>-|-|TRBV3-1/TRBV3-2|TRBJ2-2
TGTGCCAGCAGCCTACACAGGGTTTACACCGGGGAGCTGTTTTTT
CASSLHRVYTGELFF
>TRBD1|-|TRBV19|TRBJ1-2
TGTGCCAGTAGTCAAACAGGACAGGGTGGCTACACCTTC
CASSQTGQGGYTF
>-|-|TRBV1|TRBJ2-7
TGCACCAGCAGCCTCGGGGGGGCACTCTCCTACGAGCAGTACTTC
CTSSLGGALSYEQYF
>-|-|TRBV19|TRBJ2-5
TGTGCCAGTAGTATAGATTACGCGGGTTTGGGAGAGACCCAGTACTTC
CASSIDYAGLGETQYF
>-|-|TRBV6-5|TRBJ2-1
TGTGCCAGCAGCAACGGGGGGGAGGGGGCCAATGAGCAGTTCTTC
CASSNGGEGANEQFF
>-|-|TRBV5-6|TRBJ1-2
TGTGCCAGCAGCTTAGTACAGGGTAACTATGGCTACACCTTC
CASSLVQGNYGYTF
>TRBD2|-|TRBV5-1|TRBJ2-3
TGCGCCAGCAGCTTTAGCGGGGTGAGAGATACGCAGTATTTT
CASSFSGVRDTQYF
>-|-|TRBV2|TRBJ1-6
TGTGCCAGCAGCTACAATTCACCCCTCCACTTT
CASSYNSPLHF
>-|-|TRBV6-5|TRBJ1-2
TGTGCCAGCAGTACCCCACGGGGTTGGGATGGCTACACCTTC
CASSTPRGWDGYTF
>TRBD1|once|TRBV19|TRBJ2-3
TGTGCCAGTAGTCACCTGACAGGGTTCACAGATACGCAGTATTTT
CASSHLTGFTDTQYF
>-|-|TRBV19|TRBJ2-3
TGTGCCAGTAGTATCGAGAGCACAGATACGCAGTATTTT
CASSIESTDTQYF
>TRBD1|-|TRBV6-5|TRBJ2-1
TGTGCCAGCCCGCCCCCAGGGGGATACAATGAGCAGTTCTTC
CASPPPGGYNEQFF
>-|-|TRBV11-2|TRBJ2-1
TGTGCCAGCAGCTTAGCGGGGGCAGGGACCAATGAGCAGTTCTTC
CASSLAGAGTNEQFF
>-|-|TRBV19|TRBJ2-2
TGTGCCAGTAGTACCAGGGCCCCGCGGGAGCTGTTTTTT
CASSTRAPRELFF
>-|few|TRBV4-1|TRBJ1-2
TGCGCCAGCAGCCACAATCCAGGCTGGTGGTCCTTC
CASSHNPGWWSF